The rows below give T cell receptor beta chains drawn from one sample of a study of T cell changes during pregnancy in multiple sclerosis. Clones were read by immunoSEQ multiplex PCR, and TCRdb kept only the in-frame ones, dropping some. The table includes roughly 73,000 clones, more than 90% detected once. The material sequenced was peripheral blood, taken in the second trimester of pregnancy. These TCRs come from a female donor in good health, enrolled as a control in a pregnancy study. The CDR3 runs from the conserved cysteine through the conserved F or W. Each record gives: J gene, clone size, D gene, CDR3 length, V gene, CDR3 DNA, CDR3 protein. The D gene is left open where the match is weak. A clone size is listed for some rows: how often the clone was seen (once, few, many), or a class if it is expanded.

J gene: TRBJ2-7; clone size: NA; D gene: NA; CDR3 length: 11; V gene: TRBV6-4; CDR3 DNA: TGTGCCAGCACGCCAGGGAACGAGCAGTACTTC; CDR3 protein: CASTPGNEQYF
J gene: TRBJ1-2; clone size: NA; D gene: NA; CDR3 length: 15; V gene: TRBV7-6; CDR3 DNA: TGTGCCAGCAGCTTATTTGGGCAGGGCAACTATGGCTACACCTTC; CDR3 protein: CASSLFGQGNYGYTF
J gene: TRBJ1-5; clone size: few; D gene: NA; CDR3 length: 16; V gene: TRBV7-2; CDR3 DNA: TGTGCCAGCAGCTTACTTCCCAGGGGCAGCAATCAGCCCCAGCATTTT; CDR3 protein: CASSLLPRGSNQPQHF
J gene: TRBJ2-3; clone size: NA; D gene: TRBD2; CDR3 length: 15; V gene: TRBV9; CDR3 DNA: TGTGCCAGCAGCGTAGAGACTAGCGGGGGAAGTACGCAGTATTTT; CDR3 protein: CASSVETSGGSTQYF
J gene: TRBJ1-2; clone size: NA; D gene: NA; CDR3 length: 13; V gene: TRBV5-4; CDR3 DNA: TGTGCCAGCAGCCCGACACCGAACTATGGCTACACCTTC; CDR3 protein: CASSPTPNYGYTF
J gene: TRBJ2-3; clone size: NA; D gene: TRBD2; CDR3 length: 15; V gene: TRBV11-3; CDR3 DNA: TGTGCCAGCAGCTTAGTAGCGGGGTCGGGAGATACGCAGTATTTT; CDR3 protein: CASSLVAGSGDTQYF
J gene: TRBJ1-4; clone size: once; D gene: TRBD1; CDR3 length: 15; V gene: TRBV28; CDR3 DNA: TGTGCCAGCAAATCGCAGGGGGTAAGGAATGAAAAACTGTTTTTT; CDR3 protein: CASKSQGVRNEKLFF
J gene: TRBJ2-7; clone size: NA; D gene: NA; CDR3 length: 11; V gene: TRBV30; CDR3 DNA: TGTGCCTGGAGTGTCGCCTACGAGCAGTACTTC; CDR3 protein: CAWSVAYEQYF
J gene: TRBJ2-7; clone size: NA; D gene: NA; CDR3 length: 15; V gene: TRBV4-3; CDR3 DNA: TGCGCCAGCAGCCAAGAAAGGGGTCCAGGGTACGAGCAGTACTTC; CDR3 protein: CASSQERGPGYEQYF
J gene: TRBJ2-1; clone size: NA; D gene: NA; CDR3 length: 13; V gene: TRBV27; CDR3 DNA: TGTGCCAGCAGGGCCCTCGGGGGCAATGAGCAGTTCTTC; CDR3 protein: CASRALGGNEQFF
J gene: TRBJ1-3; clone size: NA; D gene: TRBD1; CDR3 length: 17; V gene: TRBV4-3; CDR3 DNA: TGCGCCAGCAGCCAAGAAGGGACAGTTGGCTCTGGAAACACCATATATTTT; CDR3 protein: CASSQEGTVGSGNTIYF
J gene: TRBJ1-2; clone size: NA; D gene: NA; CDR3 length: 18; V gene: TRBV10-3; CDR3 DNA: TGTGCCATCGGCCGGCGGGGAAGTGGCTCCGAGAACCTTGATGGCTACACCTTC; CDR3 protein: CAIGRRGSGSENLDGYTF
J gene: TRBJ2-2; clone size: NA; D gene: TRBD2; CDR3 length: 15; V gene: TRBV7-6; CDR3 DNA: TGTGCCAGCAGCCCGGGGGGGGGCTACACCGGGGAGCTGTTTTTT; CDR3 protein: CASSPGGGYTGELFF
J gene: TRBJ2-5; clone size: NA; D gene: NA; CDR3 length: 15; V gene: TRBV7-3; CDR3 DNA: TGTGCCAGCATCTCTCAACTAGCATACCCAGAGACCCAGTACTTC; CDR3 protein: CASISQLAYPETQYF
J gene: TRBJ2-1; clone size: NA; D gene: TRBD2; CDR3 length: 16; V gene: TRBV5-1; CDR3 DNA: TGCGCCAGCAGCCAAAACCCTAGCGGGGGATACAATGAGCAGTTCTTC; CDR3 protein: CASSQNPSGGYNEQFF
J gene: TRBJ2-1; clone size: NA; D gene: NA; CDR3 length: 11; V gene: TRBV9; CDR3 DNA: TGTGCCAGCGGGGGCAGGAATGAGCAGTTCTTC; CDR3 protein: CASGGRNEQFF
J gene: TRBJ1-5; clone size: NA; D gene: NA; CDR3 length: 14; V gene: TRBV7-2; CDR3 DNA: TGTGCCAGCAGCTTAGTTAGAACCACTCAGCCCCAGCATTTT; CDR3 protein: CASSLVRTTQPQHF
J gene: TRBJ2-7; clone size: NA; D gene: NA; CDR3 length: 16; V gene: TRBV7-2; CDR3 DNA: TGTGCCAGCAGACAACCCGGGCTGGGGCCCTCCTACGAGCAGTACTTC; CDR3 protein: CASRQPGLGPSYEQYF
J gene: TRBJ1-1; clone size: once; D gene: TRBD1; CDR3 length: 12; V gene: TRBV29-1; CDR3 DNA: TGCAGCGTAGGACAGGCGAACACTGAAGCTTTCTTT; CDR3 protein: CSVGQANTEAFF
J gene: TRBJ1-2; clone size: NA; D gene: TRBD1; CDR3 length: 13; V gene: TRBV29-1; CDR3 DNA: TGCAGCGTTAAGGGGGCGGTGGACTATGGCTACACCTTC; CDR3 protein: CSVKGAVDYGYTF
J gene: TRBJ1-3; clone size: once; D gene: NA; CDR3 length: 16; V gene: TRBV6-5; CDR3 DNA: TGTGCCAGCAGTTACCGGACAGTCCGGGGAGGAAACACCATATATTTT; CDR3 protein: CASSYRTVRGGNTIYF
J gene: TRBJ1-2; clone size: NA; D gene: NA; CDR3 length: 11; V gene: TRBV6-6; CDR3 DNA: TGTGCCAGCAGTCAGAACTATGGCTACACCTTC; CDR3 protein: CASSQNYGYTF
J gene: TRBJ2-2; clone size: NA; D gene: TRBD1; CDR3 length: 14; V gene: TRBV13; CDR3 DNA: TGTGCCAGCAGCCGACAGGGGCGAACCGGGGAGCTGTTTTTT; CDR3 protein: CASSRQGRTGELFF
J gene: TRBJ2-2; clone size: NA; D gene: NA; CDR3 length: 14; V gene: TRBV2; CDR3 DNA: TGTGCCAGCAGTGAGTACCTAAACACCGGGGAGCTGTTTTTT; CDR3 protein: CASSEYLNTGELFF
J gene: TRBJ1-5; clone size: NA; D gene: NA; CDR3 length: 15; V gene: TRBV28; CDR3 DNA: TGTGCCAGCAGTAGACCGGGACACCCAAATCAGCCCCAGCATTTT; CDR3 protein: CASSRPGHPNQPQHF
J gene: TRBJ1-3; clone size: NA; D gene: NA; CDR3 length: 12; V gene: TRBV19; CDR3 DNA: TGTGCCAGTAGTACCGGGGGAAACACCATATATTTT; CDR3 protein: CASSTGGNTIYF
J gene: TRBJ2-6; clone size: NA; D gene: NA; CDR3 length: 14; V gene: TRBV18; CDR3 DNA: TGTGCCAGCCGACAGTCCTCTGGGGCCAACGTCCTGACTTTC; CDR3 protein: CASRQSSGANVLTF
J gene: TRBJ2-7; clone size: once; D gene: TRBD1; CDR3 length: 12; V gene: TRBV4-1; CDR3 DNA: TGCGCCAGCAGCTTTACAGGGGGCGAGCAGTACTTC; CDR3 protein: CASSFTGGEQYF
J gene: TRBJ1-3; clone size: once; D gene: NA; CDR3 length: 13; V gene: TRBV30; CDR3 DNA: TGTGCCTGGAGTCAGGGGCTTGGAAACACCATATATTTT; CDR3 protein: CAWSQGLGNTIYF
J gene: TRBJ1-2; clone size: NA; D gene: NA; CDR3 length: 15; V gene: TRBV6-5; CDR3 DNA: TGTGCCAGCAGTTACTTATATCGGACAGACCATGGCTACACCTTC; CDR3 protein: CASSYLYRTDHGYTF
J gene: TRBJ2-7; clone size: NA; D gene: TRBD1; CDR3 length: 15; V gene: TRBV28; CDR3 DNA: TGTGCCAGCAGCCCACCGGGACAGGGAACCTACGAGCAGTACTTC; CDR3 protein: CASSPPGQGTYEQYF
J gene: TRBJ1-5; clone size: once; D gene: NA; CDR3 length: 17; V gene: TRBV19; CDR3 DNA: TGTGCCAGTAGTATGTTGGGACAAGGTTCTAGCAATCAGCCCCAGCATTTT; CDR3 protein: CASSMLGQGSSNQPQHF
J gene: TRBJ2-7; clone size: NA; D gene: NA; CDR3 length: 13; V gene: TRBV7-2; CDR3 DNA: TGTGCCAGCAGCTTACCAGTATCCTACGAGCAGTACTTC; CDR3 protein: CASSLPVSYEQYF
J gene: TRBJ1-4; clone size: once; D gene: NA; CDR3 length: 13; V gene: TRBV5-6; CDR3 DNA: TGTGCCAGCAGCTTACGACATGGTGAAAAACTGTTTTTT; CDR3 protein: CASSLRHGEKLFF
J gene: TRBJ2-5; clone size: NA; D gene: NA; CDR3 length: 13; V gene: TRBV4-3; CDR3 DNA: TGCGCCAGCAGCGAACGGGGGTCCGGGACCCAGTACTTC; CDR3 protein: CASSERGSGTQYF
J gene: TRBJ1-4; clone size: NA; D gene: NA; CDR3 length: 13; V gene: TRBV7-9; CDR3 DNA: TGTGCCAGCAGCCCAGCGGGGAATGAAAAACTGTTTTTT; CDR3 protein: CASSPAGNEKLFF
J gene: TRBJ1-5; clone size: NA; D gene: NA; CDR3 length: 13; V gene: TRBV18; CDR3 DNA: TGTGCCAGCTCACCAGGGAGAGGTCAGCCCCAGCATTTT; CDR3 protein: CASSPGRGQPQHF
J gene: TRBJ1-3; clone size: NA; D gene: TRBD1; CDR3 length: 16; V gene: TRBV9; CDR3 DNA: TGTGCCAGCAGCGACCTCGGGACAGCTTCTGGAAACACCATATATTTT; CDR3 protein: CASSDLGTASGNTIYF
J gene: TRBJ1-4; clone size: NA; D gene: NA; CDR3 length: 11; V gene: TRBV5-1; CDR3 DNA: TGCGCCTCGACAGAGTGGGAAAAACTGTTTTTT; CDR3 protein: CASTEWEKLFF
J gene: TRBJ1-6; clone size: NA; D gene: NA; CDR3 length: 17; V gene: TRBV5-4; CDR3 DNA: TGTGCCAGCAGCTTGGGAGGGGGAAGCACCTATAATTCACCCCTCCACTTT; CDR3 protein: CASSLGGGSTYNSPLHF
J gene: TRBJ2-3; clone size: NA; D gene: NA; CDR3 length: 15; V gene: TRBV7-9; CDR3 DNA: TGTGCCAGCAGCTTAGCGGGCAGGGGAATAGATACGCAGTATTTT; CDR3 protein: CASSLAGRGIDTQYF
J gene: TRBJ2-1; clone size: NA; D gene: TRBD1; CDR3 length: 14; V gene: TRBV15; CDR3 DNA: TGTGCCACCAGCCCCCTGACAGGGATTCTTGAGCAGTTCTTC; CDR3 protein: CATSPLTGILEQFF
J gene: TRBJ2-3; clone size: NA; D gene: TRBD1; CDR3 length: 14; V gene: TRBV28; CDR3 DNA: TGTGCCAGCAGTTCGACAGGGGACCGAGGTACGCAGTATTTT; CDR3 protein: CASSSTGDRGTQYF
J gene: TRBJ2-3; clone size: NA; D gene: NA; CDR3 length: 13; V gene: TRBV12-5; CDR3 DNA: TGTGCTAGTGGTTTGTGGGGGGCAGATACGCAGTATTTT; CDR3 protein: CASGLWGADTQYF
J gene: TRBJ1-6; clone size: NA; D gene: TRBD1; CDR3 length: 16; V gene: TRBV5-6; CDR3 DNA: TGTGCCAGCAGCCGGACAGGTAGCTCCTATAATTCACCCCTCCACTTT; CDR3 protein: CASSRTGSSYNSPLHF
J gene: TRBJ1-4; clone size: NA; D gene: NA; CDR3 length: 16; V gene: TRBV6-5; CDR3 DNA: TGTGCCAGCAGTTACTGGACAGAGATCGGCAATGAAAAACTGTTTTTT; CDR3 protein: CASSYWTEIGNEKLFF
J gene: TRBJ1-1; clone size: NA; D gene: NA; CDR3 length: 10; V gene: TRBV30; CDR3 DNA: TGTGCCTGGAGCCGCACTGAAGCTTTCTTT; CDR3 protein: CAWSRTEAFF
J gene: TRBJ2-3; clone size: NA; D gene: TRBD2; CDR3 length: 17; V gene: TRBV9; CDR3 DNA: TGTGCCAGCAGCGTAATTGGACTAGCGGGGGTCGGGGATACGCAGTATTTT; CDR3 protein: CASSVIGLAGVGDTQYF
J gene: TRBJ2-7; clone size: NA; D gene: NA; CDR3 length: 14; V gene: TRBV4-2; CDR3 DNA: TGTGCCAGCAGCCAAGTGGGGAGCTCCTACGAGCAGTACTTC; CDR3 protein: CASSQVGSSYEQYF
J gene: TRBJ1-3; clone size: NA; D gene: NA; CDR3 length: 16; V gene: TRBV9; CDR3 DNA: TGTGCCAGCAGCGTAGGACGGGGAGGGGGTGGAAACACCATATATTTT; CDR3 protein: CASSVGRGGGGNTIYF
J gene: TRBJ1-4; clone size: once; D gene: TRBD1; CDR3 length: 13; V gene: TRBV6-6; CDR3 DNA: TGTGCCAGCAGTGACAGGGGTGGTGAAAAACTGTTTTTT; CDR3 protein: CASSDRGGEKLFF
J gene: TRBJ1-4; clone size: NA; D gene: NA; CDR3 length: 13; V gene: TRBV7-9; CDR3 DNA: TGTGCCAGCAGCTTGGGGGGAAATGAAAAACTGTTTTTT; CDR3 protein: CASSLGGNEKLFF
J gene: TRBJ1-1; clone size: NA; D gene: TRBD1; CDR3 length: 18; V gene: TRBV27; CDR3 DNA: TGTGCCAGCAGTTCACCGACCCGACAGGGGGCGCGGGACACTGAAGCTTTCTTT; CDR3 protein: CASSSPTRQGARDTEAFF
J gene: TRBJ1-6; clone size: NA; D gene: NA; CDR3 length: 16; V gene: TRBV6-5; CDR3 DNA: TGTGCCAGCAGTTACGCGGGGGGAGAGCATAATTCACCCCTCCACTTT; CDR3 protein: CASSYAGGEHNSPLHF
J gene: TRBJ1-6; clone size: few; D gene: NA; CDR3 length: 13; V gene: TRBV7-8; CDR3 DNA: TGTGCCAGCAGCAGGGGCCTTGGGTCACCCCTCCACTTT; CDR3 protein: CASSRGLGSPLHF